The sequence of this T cell receptor (beta chain) was determined in a study of T cell clonality in common variable immunodeficiency. The repertoire was sequenced with immunoSEQ multiplex PCR; TCRdb's copy has only in-frame clones and lacks some. The sample presents tens of thousands of clones, none singletons. Ten or more counts support this clone. Its antigen is undetermined. The read terminates 3 residues before the CDR3 end, so the remaining end is supplied by the germline J gene. Looked up from germline, CDR1 is LNHDA and CDR2 is SQIVND (reference sequence). V shed 2 bases and J shed 4 bases, with 5 bases lying between them. The CDR3 runs to 12 residues. Study-wide points: Compared with healthy controls, CVID subjects showed increased TCRbeta clonality, mostly in about a third.

Sequences were obtained from peripheral blood mononuclear cells. The rearrangement links TRBV19 to TRBJ1-1, with D uncertain. The receptor was isolated from a person aged 18 to 70 in good health. CDR3 sequence reads: CASSITSTEAFF. The part of the CDR3 DNA that was read is TGTGCCAGTAGTATAACCAGCACTGAA.